This TCR beta chain was sequenced during a study of T cell responses to AZD1222 COVID-19 vaccine. The data were produced by immunoSEQ multiplex PCR, yet TCRdb's version contains in-frame clones alone and is incomplete. The profile covers around 140,000 clones, with approximately 94% appearing a single time and approximately 9% taken by the ten largest. This clone appeared once. The antigen remains unidentified. Study-wide findings and caveats: The sample set comprised mostly white British donors with more females, and clonal diversity was possibly underestimated. A rise in Spike-specific TCR breadth and depth followed two AZD1222 doses. Dominant at 160-218 and 743-854, vaccine-associated CD4 TCRs also spanned spike. The study identified only 6 or 7 AZD1222 recipients as seropositive at baseline.

Trimming shortened V by 3 bases and J by 4 bases, and 13 bases separated the two germline ends. The CDR3 consists of 15 residues. Germline V lookup: CDR1 SGHNT, CDR2 YYREEE (reference sequence). The V gene is TRBV5-4, the J gene TRBJ2-2; D is perhaps TRBD1 or TRBD2 (5 bases each). The receptor's source is an adult in good health. Sample: peripheral blood, taken on day 0 of AZD1222 vaccination. CDR3 sequence: CASSSGLTGTGELFF. CDR3 nucleotide sequence: TGTGCCAGCAGCTCGGGGCTAACCGGCACCGGGGAGCTGTTTTTT.